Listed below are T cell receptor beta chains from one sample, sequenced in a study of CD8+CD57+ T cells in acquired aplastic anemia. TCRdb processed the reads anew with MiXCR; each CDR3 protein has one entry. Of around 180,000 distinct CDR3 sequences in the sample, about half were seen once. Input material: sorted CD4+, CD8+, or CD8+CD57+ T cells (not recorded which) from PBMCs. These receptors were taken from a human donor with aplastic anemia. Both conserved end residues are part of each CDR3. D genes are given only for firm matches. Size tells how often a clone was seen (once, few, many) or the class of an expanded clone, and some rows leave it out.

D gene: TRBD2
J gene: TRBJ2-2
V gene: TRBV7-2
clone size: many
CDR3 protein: CASSKGLAGGPTGELFF
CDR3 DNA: TGTGCCAGCAGCAAGGGACTAGCGGGGGGGCCTACCGGGGAGCTGTTTTTT

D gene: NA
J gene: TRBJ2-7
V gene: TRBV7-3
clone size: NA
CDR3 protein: CASIWAPYEQYF
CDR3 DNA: TGTGCCAGCATATGGGCCCCCTACGAGCAGTACTTC

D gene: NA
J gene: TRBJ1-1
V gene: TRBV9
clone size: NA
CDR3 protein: CASSGGNANTEAFF
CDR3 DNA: TGTGCCAGCAGCGGTGGGAATGCGAACACTGAAGCTTTCTTT

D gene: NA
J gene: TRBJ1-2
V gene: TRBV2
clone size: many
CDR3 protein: CASSESRPPGGYTF
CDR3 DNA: TGTGCCAGCAGTGAAAGTAGACCTCCTGGGGGCTACACCTTC

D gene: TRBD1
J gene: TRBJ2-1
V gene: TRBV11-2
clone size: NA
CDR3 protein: CASSLLQGANNEQFF
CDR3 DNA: TGTGCCAGCAGCTTATTACAGGGGGCAAATAATGAGCAGTTCTTC

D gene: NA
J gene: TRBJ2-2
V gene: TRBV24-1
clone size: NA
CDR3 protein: CATSAPYSGELFF
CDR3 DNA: TGTGCCACCAGTGCCCCTTACTCCGGGGAGCTGTTTTTT

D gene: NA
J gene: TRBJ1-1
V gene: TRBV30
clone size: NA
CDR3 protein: CAWSFGVGNTEAFF
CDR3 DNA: TGTGCCTGGAGTTTCGGGGTGGGGAACACTGAAGCTTTCTTT

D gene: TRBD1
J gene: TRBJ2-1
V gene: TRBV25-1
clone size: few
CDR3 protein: CASSGRGTGYNEQFF
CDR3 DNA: TGTGCCAGCAGTGGCCGGGGGACAGGGTACAATGAGCAGTTCTTC

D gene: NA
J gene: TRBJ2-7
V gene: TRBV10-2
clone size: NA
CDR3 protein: CASRNTRYEQYF
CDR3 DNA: TGCGCCAGCAGAAACACCCGGTACGAGCAGTACTTC

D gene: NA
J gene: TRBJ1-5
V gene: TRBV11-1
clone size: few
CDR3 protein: CASSSIRGTESYQPQHF
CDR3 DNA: TGTGCCAGCAGCTCTATACGCGGGACGGAAAGCTATCAGCCCCAGCATTTT

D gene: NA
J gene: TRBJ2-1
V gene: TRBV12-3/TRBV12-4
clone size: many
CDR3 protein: CASSLARSYNEQFF
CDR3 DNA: TGTGCCAGCAGTTTAGCGCGATCCTACAATGAGCAGTTCTTC

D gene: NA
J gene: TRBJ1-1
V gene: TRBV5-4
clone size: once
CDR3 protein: CASSLWQGLAEAFF
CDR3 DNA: TGTGCCAGCAGCTTATGGCAGGGGTTGGCTGAAGCTTTCTTT

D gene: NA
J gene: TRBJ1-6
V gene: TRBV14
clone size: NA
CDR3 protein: CASSQGVSSYNSPLHF
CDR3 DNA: TGTGCCAGCAGCCAAGGGGTGAGCTCCTATAATTCACCCCTCCACTTT

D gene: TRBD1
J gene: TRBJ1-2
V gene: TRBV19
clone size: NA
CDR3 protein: CASSGQGDNYGYTF
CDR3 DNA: TGTGCCAGTAGCGGACAGGGGGATAACTATGGCTACACCTTC

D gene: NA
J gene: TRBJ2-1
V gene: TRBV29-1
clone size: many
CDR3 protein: CSVGRIGYYNEQFF
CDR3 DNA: TGCAGCGTTGGTCGGATCGGGTACTACAATGAGCAGTTCTTC

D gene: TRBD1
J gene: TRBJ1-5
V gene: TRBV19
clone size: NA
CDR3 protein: CATRDNRGSNQPQHF
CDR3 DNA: TGTGCCACCAGAGATAACAGGGGTAGCAATCAGCCCCAGCATTTT

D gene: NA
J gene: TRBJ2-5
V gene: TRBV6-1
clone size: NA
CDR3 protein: CASSEPPGWTQYF
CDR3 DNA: TGTGCCAGCAGTGAACCTCCGGGATGGACCCAGTACTTC

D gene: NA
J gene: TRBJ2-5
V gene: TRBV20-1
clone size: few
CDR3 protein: CSARIGPHIGETQYF
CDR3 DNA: TGCAGTGCTAGAATAGGCCCCCATATCGGCGAGACCCAGTACTTC

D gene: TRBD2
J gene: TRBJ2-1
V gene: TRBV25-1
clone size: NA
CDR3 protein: CASSDSTSGPEQFF
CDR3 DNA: TGTGCCAGCAGTGACTCGACTAGCGGGCCTGAGCAGTTCTTC

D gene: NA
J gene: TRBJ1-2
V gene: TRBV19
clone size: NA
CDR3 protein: CASSIGTAYGYTF
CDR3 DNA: TGTGCCAGTAGTATAGGGACAGCCTATGGCTACACCTTC

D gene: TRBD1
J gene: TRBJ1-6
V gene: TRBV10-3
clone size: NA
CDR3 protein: CAISGTGTDNSPLHF
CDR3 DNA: TGTGCCATCAGTGGGACCGGGACAGACAATTCACCCCTCCACTTT

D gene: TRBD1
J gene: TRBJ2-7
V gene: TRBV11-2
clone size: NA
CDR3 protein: CASSLRQGALSYEQYF
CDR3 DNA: TGTGCCAGCAGCTTACGACAGGGGGCGCTTTCCTACGAGCAGTACTTC

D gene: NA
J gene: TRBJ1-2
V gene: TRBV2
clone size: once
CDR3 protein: CASGLFANYGYTF
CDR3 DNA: TGTGCCAGCGGCCTGTTTGCTAACTATGGCTACACCTTC

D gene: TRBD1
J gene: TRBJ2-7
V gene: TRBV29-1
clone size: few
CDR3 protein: CSVDPGQDVYEQYF
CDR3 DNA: TGCAGCGTCGACCCGGGACAGGACGTTTACGAGCAGTACTTC

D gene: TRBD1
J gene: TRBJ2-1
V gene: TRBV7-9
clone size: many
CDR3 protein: CASSSQGANEQFF
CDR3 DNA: TGTGCCAGCAGCTCACAGGGGGCGAATGAGCAGTTCTTC

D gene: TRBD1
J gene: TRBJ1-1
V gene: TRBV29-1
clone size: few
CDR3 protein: CSVEWQGATEAFF
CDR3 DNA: TGCAGCGTTGAGTGGCAGGGGGCCACTGAAGCTTTCTTT

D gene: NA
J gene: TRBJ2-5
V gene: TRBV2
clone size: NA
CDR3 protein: CASNLDSQETQYF
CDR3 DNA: TGTGCCAGCAATCTGGACAGCCAAGAGACCCAGTACTTC

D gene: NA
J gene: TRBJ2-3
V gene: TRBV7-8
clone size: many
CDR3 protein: CASSAVDSTDTQYF
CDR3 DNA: TGTGCCAGCAGTGCGGTCGATAGCACAGATACGCAGTATTTT

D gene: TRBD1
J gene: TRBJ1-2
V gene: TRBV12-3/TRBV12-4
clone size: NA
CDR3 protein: CASSSRDRVYGYTF
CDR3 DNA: TGTGCCAGCAGTTCCCGGGACAGGGTCTATGGCTACACCTTC

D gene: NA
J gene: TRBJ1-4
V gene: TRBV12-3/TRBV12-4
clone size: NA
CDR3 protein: CASTPTGWRKLFF
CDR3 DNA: TGTGCCAGCACTCCGACAGGTTGGCGGAAACTGTTTTTT

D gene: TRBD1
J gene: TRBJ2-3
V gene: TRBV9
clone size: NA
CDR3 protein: CASSVARTGDTDTQYF
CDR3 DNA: TGTGCCAGCAGCGTCGCGAGGACAGGGGACACAGATACGCAGTATTTT

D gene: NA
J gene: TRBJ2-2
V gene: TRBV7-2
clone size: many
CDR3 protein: CASSHGQNTGELFF
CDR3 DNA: TGTGCCAGCAGCCATGGACAGAACACCGGGGAGCTGTTTTTT

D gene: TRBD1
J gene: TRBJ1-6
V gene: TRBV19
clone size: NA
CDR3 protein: CASYGNRGPNSPLHF
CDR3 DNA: TGTGCCAGCTACGGCAACAGGGGACCTAATTCACCCCTCCACTTT

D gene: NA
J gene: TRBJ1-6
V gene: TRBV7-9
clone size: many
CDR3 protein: CASSLGGVGSPLHF
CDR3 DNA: TGTGCCAGCAGTTTGGGGGGGGTTGGATCACCCCTCCACTTT

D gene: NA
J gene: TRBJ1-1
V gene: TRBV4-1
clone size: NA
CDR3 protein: CASVGTEAFF
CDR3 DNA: TGCGCCAGCGTGGGGACTGAAGCTTTCTTT